Here is one T cell receptor (beta chain) with its context. This receptor's antigen is unknown. Base qualities are not at hand, and no much larger clone is one base apart. This specimen comes from a study of blood T cells in healthy people across ages (dated by TCRdb to between 2014 and 2017). In the study overall: In model experiments, roughly one uniquely barcoded TCR beta cDNA molecule per two T cells was captured by template switching. Using the same blood draw, the study looked at two additional independent replicas of 1 million unique cDNA reads for two donors, one aged 18 to 30 and the other aged 80 or older. Using deep sequencing normalized with unique cDNA molecular identifiers, the study measured how TCR beta repertoire diversity changes with age. To avoid experimental bias, donors of different ages were spread randomly across the sequencing lanes. Donors were grouped into four age groups: young (average 16 years), middle-aged (over 35), aged (about 60) and long-lived (approximately 75). On the study overall, not on this receptor specifically: Estimates of total diversity from one million sequenced T cells were regarded as lower bounds and underestimates. As age increased, observed TCR beta diversity per million T cells dropped in a roughly linear way, and a significant reduction was already evident by age 40. Donor CMV infection status was unknown, potentially confounding age-related changes in expanded clonotypes. The percentage of naive T cells measured by flow cytometry correlated strongly with observed TCR beta diversity. Bulk unsorted PBMC profiling prevented conclusive comparison of naive and antigen-experienced compartments. Compared with the aged group, more naive CD4+ T cells, fewer expanded clones and increased TCR diversity were shown by the long-lived group, suggesting age selection.

Receptor amplification or capture employed 5' RACE. Instrument on record: Illumina HiSeq 2500. The second PCR ran for roughly 7 to 12 cycles and used a J-beta primer mix along with a sample-barcoded 5' primer. Each TCR beta cDNA molecule received a unique molecular identifier from a template-switch 5' adaptor carrying 12 random nucleotides. Each sample yielded at least 3 million CDR3-containing paired-end reads. First-strand cDNA was synthesized from all RNA with the Mint cDNA synthesis kit, primed by a TRBC-specific oligonucleotide. All cDNA was treated with uracil-DNA glycosylase and then went through a first 18-cycle PCR with the universal primers M1SS and BC2_uni_R. The source study handled its data this way. For normalization, 1 million high-quality reads were randomly selected from each sample, with every read carrying a distinct molecular identifier. Instead of being binned into consensus sequences, reads with shared molecular identifiers were discarded. MiTCR, set to a Q25 quality threshold and the strictest error-elimination algorithm, was used for CDR3 identification, clonotype clustering and error correction. Lower-bound total TCR beta diversity was estimated with a nonparametric unseen species model using Euler transformation. TCRdb reprocessed the public reads (quality trimming at Q25 with fastp, clone calling with MiXCR) and kept in-frame beta chains. Each CDR3 protein appears once, grouped with its most common genes and DNA. The V and J calls were determined by TCRdb, not by the authors. The sample profile shows about 830,000 distinct CDR3 sequences; roughly 50% of them were found once. About 20% of the sample rests with the top ten.

Its CDR3 holds 16 amino acids, cysteine through phenylalanine. CDR3 DNA is the only sequence kept; it has 48 bases, read in frame from the first base. V is trimmed back by 3 bases and J by 1 base, and the junction contains 8 bases that no gene match accounts for. Looking up the germline V gene yields CDR1 SGDLS and CDR2 YYNGEE. Donors were a few dozen systemically healthy Caucasian individuals from Russia aged roughly 6 to 90 years. Approximately 9 milliliters of peripheral blood were collected from each donor into EDTA-treated Vacutainer tubes. Ficoll-Paque density-gradient centrifugation was used to isolate PBMCs, with at least 6 million obtained per sample. Total RNA was extracted from PBMCs with Trizol reagent, with at least 5.5 micrograms obtained per sample. Naive CD45RAhigh/CD27high T cell percentages were measured by flow cytometry on a PBMC aliquot from every donor.

Recombination joined TRBV9 with TRBJ2-3; TRBD2 fits 7 bases in the junction. Input material: blood. The clonotype comes from a man aged 30-40 years in good health. The CDR3 reads CASSEGNRGGTDTQYF. The nucleotides are TGTGCCAGCAGCGAGGGGAACCGGGGGGGCACAGATACGCAGTATTTT.